This T cell receptor (beta chain) was sequenced in a study of T-cell reconstitution after alpha-beta-depleted transplantation in children. CDR1 and CDR2 (germline): LGHNT, FRNRAP. With 2 bases removed from V and 0 bases from J, the gap between germline ends came to 19 bases. This CDR3 spans 18 amino acids. This clonotype was observed a handful of times. Preparation of the TCRbeta library was carried out with unique molecular identifiers. One entry per CDR3 protein results from TCRdb running MiXCR on the PCR reads. The table lists around 400,000 distinct CDR3 sequences, approximately 11% of them singletons.

The rearrangement uses TRBV12-5 and TRBJ1-1; D is unresolved. The source material was PBMCs from the stem cell graft donor, sampled from the stem cell graft. The source of this sequence is a human donor who donated a stem cell graft to a child with acute myeloid leukemia. The CDR3 DNA is TGTGCTAGTGGTTTGTCTCCTATGGCAGTAAGTATGAACACTGAAGCTTTCTTT. Protein: CASGLSPMAVSMNTEAFF. The full variable domain, in which reference TRBV12-5 and TRBJ1-1 provide the parts outside the CDR3, is DARVTQTPRHKVTEMGQEVTMRCQPILGHNTVFWYRQTMMQGLELLAYFRNRAPLDDSGMPKDRFSAEMPDATLATLKIQPSEPRDSAVYFCASGLSPMAVSMNTEAFFGQGTRLTVV.